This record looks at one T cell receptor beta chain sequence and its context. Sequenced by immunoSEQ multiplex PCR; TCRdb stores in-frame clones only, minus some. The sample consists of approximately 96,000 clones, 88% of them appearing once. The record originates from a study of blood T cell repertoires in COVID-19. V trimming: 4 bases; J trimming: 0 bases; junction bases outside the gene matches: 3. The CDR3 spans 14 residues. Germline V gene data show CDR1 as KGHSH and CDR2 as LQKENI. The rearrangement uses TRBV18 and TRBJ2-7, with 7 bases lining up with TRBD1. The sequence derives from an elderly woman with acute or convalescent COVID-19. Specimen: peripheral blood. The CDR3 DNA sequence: TGTGCCAGCTCACTTGGGACAGCCTCCTACGAGCAGTACTTC. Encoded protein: CASSLGTASYEQYF. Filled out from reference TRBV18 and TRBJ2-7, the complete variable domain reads NAGVMQNPRHLVRRRGQEARLRCSPMKGHSHVYWYRQLPEEGLKFMVYLQKENIIDESGMPKERFSAEFPKEGPSILRIQQVVRGDSAAYFCASSLGTASYEQYFGPGTRLTVT.